The 14 T cell receptor beta chains reported below all come from one sample, sequenced in a study of blood T cells in healthy people across ages. A J-beta primer mix and a sample-barcoded 5' primer were used in a second PCR of about 7 to 12 cycles. TCRdb analysed the 5' RACE reads with MiXCR anew, one entry per CDR3 protein. The table records about 1.1 million distinct CDR3 sequences, 30% to 40% of them present only once. The sample was blood. Every receptor here comes from a man aged 18 to 30 in good health.

V and J are TRBV7-2 and TRBJ2-2; possibly TRBD1 or TRBD2 for D (5 bases each). CDR3 length equals 16 residues. The germline V gene has CDR1 SGHTA and CDR2 FQGNSA. Deletions cut 5 bases from V and 5 bases from J, with 18 bases between. CDR3 residues: CASSPWGTKITGELFF. CDR3 nucleotide sequence: TGTGCCAGCAGCCCATGGGGGACGAAAATAACCGGGGAGCTGTTTTTT.

Comment on this clonotype: A read error may produce the germline difference seen at one junction end. The J gene is TRBJ2-3, the V gene TRBV7-2; D unresolved. CDR3 size: 15 residues. CDR1 is SGHTA, CDR2 FQGNSA, per germline. The CDR3 loop is CASSLEIQVTDTQYF. CDR3 in DNA: TGTGCTAGCAGCTTGGAGATTCAGGTGACAGATACGCAGTATTTT.

This clonotype was detected only a few times. The chain joins TRBV10-3 to TRBJ2-4; 9 bases fit TRBD2. The end of the DNA fits TRBJ2-7 better, so the J call may be wrong. CDR1 and CDR2 from the germline V gene are ENHRY and SYGVKD. The CDR3 consists of 15 residues. The CDR3 is CAISESSGGIGEQYF. In DNA, the CDR3 is TGTGCCATCAGTGAGTCTAGCGGGGGCATAGGCGAGCAGTACTTC.

The chain uses TRBV6-5 and TRBJ2-5; D may be TRBD1 (6 bases). V lost 0 bases to trimming and J lost 4 bases, with 15 bases between them. The CDR3 covers 16 residues. Germline V lookup: CDR1 MNHEY, CDR2 SVGAGI. The CDR3 spells CASSYSLVQGSETQYF. In nucleotides, the CDR3 is TGTGCCAGCAGTTACTCTCTGGTTCAGGGGTCAGAGACCCAGTACTTC.

The table lists this clonotype with a few counts. V usage is TRBV5-1 and J usage is TRBJ1-1; D gene unclear. Per germline, CDR1 SGHRS and CDR2 YFSETQ. The CDR3 is made up of 18 amino acids. Trimming left V 2 bases short and J 0 bases short, with 20 bases between. In nucleotides, the CDR3 is TGCGCCAGCAGCTTCGGCCCAACTATGCTTTCGATGAACACTGAAGCTTTCTTT. It is translated as CASSFGPTMLSMNTEAFF.

This clonotype has a handful of counts. The chain joins TRBV15 to TRBJ2-3, with 8 bases fitting TRBD2. The CDR3 contains 18 residues. Germline V gives CDR1 LNHNV, CDR2 YYDKDF (reference sequence). Trimming at V came to 3 bases and at J to 6 bases, leaving 17 bases not matched to a gene. CDR3 DNA: TGTGCCACCAGCAGCGGAGTTTTTTTCGGGGGGGGGTCGGATACGCAGTATTTT. Translating gives CATSSGVFFGGGSDTQYF.

This clonotype appeared a few times. The V call is TRBV4-2, the J call TRBJ2-3; D may be TRBD1 (5 bases). V lost 1 base and J lost 4, with 24 bases in between. The CDR3 has 19 amino acids. Germline CDR1 reads LGHNA; CDR2 reads YNFKEQ. The CDR3 loop is CASSQGSSGKSRAADTQYF. The CDR3 nucleotides read TGTGCCAGCAGCCAAGGATCTTCAGGGAAGAGTAGGGCCGCAGATACGCAGTATTTT.

J is TRBJ1-2 and V is TRBV12-3 or TRBV12-4, with 11 bases matching TRBD1. The CDR3 consists of 14 residues. J was trimmed by 8 bases and V by 8 bases; bases with no gene match: 10. The CDR3 loop reads CASGTPGQGGGYTF. DNA of the CDR3: TGTGCCAGCGGCACCCCGGGACAGGGGGGAGGCTACACCTTC.

This clonotype occurred a few times. This rearrangement joins TRBV6-2 or TRBV6-3 to TRBJ2-7; D uncertain. V lost 0 bases, J lost 2 bases, and 11 bases lay in between. The germline gives CDR1 MNHEY, CDR2 SVGEGT. The CDR3 is 15 residues long. The DNA of the CDR3 is TGTGCCAGCAGTTACTCCCGGCAAGATACCTACGAGCAGTACTTC. Translated, it gives CASSYSRQDTYEQYF.

This clonotype was observed a handful of times. The CDR3, as DNA: TGTGCCAGCAGCTTAGGCGGGGCGGTATATGAGCAGTACTTC. This gives the protein CASSLGGAVYEQYF. The J gene is TRBJ2-7, the V gene TRBV7-9; maybe TRBD2 (6 bases). Germline CDR1 and CDR2: SEHNR and FQNEAQ (reference sequence). There are 14 residues in the CDR3. V lost 1 base to trimming and J lost 7 bases, with 14 bases between them. The full variable domain, completed using reference TRBV7-9 and TRBJ2-7, is DTGVSQNPRHKITKRGQNVTFRCDPISEHNRLYWYRQTLGQGPEFLTYFQNEAQLEKSRLLSDRFSAERPKGSFSTLEIQRTEQGDSAMYLCASSLGGAVYEQYFGPGTRLTVT.

This clonotype was picked up one time. V and J are TRBV6-2 or TRBV6-3 and TRBJ1-5; no clear D. CDR3 size: 14 residues. V lost 5 bases and J 7 bases, leaving 15 bases between the germline ends. Germline assignment: CDR1 MNHEY and CDR2 SVGEGT. In nucleotides, the CDR3 is TGTGCCAGCAGTACCTTGAGGGAACGACAGCCCCAGCATTTT. Amino acid sequence: CASSTLRERQPQHF.

The chain links TRBV7-9 to TRBJ1-5; no clear D gene. CDR3 length: 14 residues. In germline, CDR1 is SEHNR, CDR2 FQNEAQ (reference sequence). V lost 5 bases to trimming and J lost 3 bases, with 11 bases between them. The CDR3 DNA follows: TGTGCCAGCAGCCCCCTTGGAGTCAATCAGCCCCAGCATTTT. It is translated as CASSPLGVNQPQHF.

The chain combines TRBV12-3 or TRBV12-4 with TRBJ1-2, with 9 bases identical to TRBD1. The J segment lost 4 bases and the V segment lost 6 bases, leaving 6 bases of the junction unmatched. The CDR3 is 14 amino acids. The CDR3 protein is CASRRTGVGYGYTF. As DNA, the CDR3 is TGTGCCAGCAGACGGACAGGGGTGGGCTATGGCTACACCTTC.

The chain recombines TRBV5-1 with TRBJ2-1, with a weak D call TRBD2 (6 bases). Trimming removed 3 bases at V and 0 bases at J, with 13 bases between. Germline lookup yields CDR1 SGHRS and CDR2 YFSETQ. The CDR3 spans 16 residues. CDR3 sequence: CASSWGTLSSYNEQFF. CDR3 coding DNA: TGCGCCAGCAGCTGGGGGACTTTAAGCTCCTACAATGAGCAGTTCTTC.